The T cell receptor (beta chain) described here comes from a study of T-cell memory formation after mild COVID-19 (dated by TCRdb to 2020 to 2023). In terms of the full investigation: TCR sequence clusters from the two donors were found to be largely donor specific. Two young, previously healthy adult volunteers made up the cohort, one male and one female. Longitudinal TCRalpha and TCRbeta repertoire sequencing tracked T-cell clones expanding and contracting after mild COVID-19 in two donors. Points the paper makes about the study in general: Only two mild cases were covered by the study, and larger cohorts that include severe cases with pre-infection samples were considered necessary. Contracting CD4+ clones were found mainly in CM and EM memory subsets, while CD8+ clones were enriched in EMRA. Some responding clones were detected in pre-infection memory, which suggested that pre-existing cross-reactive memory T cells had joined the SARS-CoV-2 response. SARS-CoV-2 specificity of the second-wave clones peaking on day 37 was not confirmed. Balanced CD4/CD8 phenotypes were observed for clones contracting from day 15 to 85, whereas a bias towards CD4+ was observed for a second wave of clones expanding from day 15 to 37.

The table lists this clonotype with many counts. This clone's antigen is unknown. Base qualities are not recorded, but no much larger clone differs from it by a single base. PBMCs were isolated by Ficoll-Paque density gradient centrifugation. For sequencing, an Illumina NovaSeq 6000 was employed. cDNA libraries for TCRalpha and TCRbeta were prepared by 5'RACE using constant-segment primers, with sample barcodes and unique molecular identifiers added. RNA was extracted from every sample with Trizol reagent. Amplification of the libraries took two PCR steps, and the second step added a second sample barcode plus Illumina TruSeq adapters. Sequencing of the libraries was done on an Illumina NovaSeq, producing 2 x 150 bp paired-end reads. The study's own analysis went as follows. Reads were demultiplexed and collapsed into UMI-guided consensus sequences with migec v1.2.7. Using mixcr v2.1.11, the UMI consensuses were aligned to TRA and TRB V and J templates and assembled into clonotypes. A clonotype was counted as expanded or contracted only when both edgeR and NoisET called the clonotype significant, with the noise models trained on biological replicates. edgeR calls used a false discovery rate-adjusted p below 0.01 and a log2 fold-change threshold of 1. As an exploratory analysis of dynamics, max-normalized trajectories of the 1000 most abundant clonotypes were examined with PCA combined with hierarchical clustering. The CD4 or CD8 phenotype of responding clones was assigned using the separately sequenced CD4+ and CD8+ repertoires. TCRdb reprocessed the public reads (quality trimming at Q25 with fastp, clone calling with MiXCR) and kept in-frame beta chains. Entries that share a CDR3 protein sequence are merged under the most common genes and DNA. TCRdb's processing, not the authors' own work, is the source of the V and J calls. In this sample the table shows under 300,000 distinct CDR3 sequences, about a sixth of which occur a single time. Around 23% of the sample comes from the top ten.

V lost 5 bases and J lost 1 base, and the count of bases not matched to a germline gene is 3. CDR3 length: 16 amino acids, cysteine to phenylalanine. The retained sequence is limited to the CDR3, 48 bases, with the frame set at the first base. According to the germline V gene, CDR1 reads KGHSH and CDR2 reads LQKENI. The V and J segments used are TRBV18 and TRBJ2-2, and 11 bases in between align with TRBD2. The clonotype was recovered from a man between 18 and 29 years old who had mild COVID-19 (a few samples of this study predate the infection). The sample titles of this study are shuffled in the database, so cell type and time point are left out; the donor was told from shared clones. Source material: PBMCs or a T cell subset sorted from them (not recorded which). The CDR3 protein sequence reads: CASSRGLAGNTGELFF. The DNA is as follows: TGTGCCAGCTCAAGAGGACTAGCGGGGAACACCGGGGAGCTGTTTTTT.